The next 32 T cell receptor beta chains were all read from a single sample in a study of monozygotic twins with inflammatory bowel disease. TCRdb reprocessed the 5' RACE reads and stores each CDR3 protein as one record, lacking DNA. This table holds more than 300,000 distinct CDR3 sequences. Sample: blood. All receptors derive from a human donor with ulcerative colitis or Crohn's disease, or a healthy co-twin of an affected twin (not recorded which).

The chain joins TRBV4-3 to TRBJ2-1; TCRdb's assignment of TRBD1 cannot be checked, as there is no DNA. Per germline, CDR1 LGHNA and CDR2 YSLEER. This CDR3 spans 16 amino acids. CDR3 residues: CASSQDVGTVGREQFF.

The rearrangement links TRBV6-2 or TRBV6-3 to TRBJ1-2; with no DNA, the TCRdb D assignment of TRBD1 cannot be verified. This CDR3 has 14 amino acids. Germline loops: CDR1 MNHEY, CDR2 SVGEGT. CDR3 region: CASSYVGTDYGYTF.

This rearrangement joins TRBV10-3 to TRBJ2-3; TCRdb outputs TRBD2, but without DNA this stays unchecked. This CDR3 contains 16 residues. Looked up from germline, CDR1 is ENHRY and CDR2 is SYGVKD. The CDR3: CAISDPSGRGTDTQYF.

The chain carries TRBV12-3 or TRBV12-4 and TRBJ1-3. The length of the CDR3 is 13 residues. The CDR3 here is CATTPDTGNTIYF.

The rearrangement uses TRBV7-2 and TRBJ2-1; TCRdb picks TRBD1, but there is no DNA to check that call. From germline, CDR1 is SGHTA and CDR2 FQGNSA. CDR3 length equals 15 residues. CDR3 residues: CATPRGKQGVNEQFF.

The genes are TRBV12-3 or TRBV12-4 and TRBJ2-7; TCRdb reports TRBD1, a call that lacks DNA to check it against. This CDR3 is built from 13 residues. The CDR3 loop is CASSLLGADEQYF.

The CDR3 protein is CASSIGQGSETQYF. V usage is TRBV6-1 and J usage is TRBJ2-5; TCRdb's D call of TRBD1 is untestable without DNA. CDR1 and CDR2 (germline): MNHNS, SASEGT. The CDR3 is made up of 14 amino acids.

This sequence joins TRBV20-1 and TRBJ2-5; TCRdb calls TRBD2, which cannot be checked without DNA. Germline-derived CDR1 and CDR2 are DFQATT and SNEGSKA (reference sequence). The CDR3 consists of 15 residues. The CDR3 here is CSARGTRLASETQYF.

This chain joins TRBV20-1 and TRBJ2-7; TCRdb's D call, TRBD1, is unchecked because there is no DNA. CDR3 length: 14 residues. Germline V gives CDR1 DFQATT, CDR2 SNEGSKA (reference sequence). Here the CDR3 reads CSARDSGRGGEQYF.

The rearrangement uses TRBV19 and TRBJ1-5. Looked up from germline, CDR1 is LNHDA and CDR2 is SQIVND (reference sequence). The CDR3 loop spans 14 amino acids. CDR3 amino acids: CASSPGGGGQPQHF.

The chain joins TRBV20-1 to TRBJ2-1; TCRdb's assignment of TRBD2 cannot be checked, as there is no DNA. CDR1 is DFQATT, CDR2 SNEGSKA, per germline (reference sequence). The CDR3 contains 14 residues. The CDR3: CSAELAGGDNEQFF.

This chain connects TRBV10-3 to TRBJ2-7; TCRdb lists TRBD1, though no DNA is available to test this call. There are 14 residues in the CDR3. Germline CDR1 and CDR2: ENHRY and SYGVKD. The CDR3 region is CAISLDRGGEEQYF.

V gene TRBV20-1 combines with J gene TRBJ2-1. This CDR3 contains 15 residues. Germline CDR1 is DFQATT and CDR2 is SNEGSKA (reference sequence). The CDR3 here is CSASALARSYNEQFF.

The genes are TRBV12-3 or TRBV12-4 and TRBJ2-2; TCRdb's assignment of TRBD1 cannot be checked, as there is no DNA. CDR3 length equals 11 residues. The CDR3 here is CASSPGWELFF.

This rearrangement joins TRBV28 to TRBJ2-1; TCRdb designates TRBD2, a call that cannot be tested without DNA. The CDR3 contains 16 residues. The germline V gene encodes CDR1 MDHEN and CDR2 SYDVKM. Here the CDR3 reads CATQRDYLTFYNEQFF.

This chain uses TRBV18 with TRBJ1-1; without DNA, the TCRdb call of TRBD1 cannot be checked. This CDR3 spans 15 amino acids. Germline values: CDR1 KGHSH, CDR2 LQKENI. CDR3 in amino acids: CASSPETGRHTEAFF. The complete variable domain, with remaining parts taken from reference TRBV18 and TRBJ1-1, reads NAGVMQNPRHLVRRRGQEARLRCSPMKGHSHVYWYRQLPEEGLKFMVYLQKENIIDESGMPKERFSAEFPKEGPSILRIQQVVRGDSAAYFCASSPETGRHTEAFFGQGTRLTVV.

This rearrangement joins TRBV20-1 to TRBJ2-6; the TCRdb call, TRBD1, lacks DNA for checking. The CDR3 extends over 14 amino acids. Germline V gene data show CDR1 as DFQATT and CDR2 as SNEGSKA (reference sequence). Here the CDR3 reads CSARGQAGANVLTF.

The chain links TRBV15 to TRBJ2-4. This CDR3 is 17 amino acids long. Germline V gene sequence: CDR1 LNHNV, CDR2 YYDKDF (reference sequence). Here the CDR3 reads CATSRDQAELAKNIQYF.

CDR3 in amino acids: CASSHWGNEQFF. The chain combines TRBV6-6 with TRBJ2-1. Germline V gives CDR1 MNHNY, CDR2 SVGAGI (reference sequence). The CDR3 consists of 12 residues.

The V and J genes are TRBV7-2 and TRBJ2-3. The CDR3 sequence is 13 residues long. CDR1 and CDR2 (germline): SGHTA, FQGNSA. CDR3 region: CASTPSRVNTQYF.

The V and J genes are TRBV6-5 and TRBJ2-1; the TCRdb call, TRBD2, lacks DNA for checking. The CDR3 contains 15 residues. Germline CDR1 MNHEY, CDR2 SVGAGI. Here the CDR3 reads CASTAASGAYNEQFF.

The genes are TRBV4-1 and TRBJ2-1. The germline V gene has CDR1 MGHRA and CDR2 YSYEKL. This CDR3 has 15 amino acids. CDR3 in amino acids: CASSQDLGTYNEQFF.

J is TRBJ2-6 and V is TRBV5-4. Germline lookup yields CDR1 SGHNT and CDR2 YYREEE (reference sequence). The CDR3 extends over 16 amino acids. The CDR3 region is CASSLDGFTGANVLTF. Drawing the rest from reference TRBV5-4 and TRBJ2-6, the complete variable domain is ETGVTQSPTHLIKTRGQQVTLRCSSQSGHNTVSWYQQALGQGPQFIFQYYREEENGRGNFPPRFSGLQFPNYSSELNVNALELDDSALYLCASSLDGFTGANVLTFGAGSRLTVL.

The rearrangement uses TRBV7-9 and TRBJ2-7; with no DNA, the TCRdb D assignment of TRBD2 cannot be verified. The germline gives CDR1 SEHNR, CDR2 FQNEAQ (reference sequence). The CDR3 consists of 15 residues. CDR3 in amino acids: CASSLGTSDFDEQYF.

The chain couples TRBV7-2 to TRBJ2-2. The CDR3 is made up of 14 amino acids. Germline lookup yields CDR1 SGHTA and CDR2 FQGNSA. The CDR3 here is CASRSTRNTGELFF.

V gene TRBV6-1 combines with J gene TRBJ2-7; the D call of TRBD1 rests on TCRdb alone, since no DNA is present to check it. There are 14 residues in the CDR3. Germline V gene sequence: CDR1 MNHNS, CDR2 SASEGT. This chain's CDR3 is CASYAGAISYEQYF.

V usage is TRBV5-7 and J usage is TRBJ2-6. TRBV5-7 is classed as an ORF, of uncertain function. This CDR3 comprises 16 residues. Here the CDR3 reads CASSFFGNSGANVLTF.

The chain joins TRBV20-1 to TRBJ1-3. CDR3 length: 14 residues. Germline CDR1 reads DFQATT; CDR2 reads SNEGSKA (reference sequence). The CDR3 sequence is CSASEKTLRNTIYF.

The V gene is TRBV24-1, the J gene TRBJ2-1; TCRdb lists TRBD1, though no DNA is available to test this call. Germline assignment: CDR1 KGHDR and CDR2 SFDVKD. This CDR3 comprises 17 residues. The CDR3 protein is CATTPGPGGQGGNEQFF.

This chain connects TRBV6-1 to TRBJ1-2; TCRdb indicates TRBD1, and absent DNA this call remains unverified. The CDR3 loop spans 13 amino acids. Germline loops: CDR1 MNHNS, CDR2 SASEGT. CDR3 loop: CASSPGGEYGYTF.

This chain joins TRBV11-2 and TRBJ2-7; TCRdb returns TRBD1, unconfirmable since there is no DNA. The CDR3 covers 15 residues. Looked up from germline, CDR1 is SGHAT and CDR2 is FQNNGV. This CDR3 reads CASSFLGQGNGEQYF.

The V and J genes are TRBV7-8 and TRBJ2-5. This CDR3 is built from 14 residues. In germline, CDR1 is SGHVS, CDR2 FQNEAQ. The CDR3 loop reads CASSLLSGQETQYF.